This TCR beta chain stems from a study of shared clonotypes between healthy human individuals. Study at large: In total, the donors were a couple of women and a few men aged 18 to 49. A donor's plate count was three for CD4 naive and three for CD4 memory; CD8 naive had two and CD8 memory one. Study findings and constraints: Generally, estimated richness proved larger in naive subsets than it did in memory subsets.

About 33,000 T cell genomes (around 200 ng DNA) went into each sorted-subset replicate. The protocol was immunoSEQ multiplex PCR, while the TCRdb copy is restricted to in-frame clones and leaves out a portion. This table has 650,000 to 750,000 clones, roughly 70% appearing once. This clone has more than one count but fewer than ten. Its antigen is currently unknown. CDR3 length: 16 amino acids. CDR1 and CDR2 from the germline V gene are SGDLS and YYNGEE. Between the trimmed V and J ends, which lost 0 bases and 0 bases, there was a span of 10 bases. The clonotype originates from a woman aged 25 to 45 in good health. The chain links TRBV9 to TRBJ2-1; D gene uncertain. The specimen was memory CD4+ T cells sorted from blood. The sample's subset: CD45RA-negative fraction. The CDR3, as DNA: TGTGCCAGCAGCGTAGTTCCCCGCGACTCCTACAATGAGCAGTTCTTC. It is translated as CASSVVPRDSYNEQFF.